This T cell receptor beta chain was recovered during a study of cytomegalovirus exposure and HLA in healthy donors. The PCR ran on 60 Vbeta and 13 Jbeta primers. Measured with immunoSEQ multiplex PCR; TCRdb has only the in-frame clones, and not every one. This sample's clone table lists around 150,000 clones. V shed 5 bases and J shed 5 bases, with 13 bases lying between them. The CDR3 totals 14 residues. Germline lookup yields CDR1 SGHAT and CDR2 FQDESV (reference sequence). V is TRBV11-1 and J is TRBJ1-5; D is possibly TRBD1 (5 bases). The sequenced sample consisted of PBMCs. This receptor was taken from a woman in her fifties or sixties in good health and CMV-seronegative. CDR3 in DNA: TGTGCCAGCAGCGCCAGCGGGGGGGATCAGCCCCAGCATTTT. It encodes CASSASGGDQPQHF.